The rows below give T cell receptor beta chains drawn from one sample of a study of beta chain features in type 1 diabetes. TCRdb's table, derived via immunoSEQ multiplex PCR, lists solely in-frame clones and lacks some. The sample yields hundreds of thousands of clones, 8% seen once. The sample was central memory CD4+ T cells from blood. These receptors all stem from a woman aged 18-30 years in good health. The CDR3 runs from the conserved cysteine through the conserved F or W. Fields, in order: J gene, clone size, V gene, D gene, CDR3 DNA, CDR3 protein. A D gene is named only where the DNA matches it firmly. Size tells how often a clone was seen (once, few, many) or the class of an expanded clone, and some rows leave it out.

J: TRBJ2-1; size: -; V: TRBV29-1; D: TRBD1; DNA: TGCAGCGTAGCCGGGACAGGGGACAATGAGCAGTTCTTC; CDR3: CSVAGTGDNEQFF
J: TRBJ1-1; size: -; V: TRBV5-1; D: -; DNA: TGCGCCAGCAGCTTGATGGTAGGGGCCAACACTGAAGCTTTCTTT; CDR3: CASSLMVGANTEAFF
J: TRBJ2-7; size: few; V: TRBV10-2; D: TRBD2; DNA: TGCGCCAGCAGTCCACTAGCGCCTACCTACGAGCAGTACTTC; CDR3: CASSPLAPTYEQYF
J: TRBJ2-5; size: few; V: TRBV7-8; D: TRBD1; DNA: TGTGCCAGCAGCTTAGTCGGGACAGGAGTCTTAGAGACCCAGTACTTC; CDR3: CASSLVGTGVLETQYF
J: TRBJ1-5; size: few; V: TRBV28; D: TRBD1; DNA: TGTGCCAGCAGCGTACAGGGGAGGAGCAATCAGCCCCAGCATTTT; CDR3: CASSVQGRSNQPQHF
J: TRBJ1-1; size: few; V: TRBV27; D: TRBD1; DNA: TGTGCCAGCAGTTTGGGCAGGGGGCGGAACACTGAAGCTTTCTTT; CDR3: CASSLGRGRNTEAFF
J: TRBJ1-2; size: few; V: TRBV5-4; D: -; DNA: TGTGCCAGCAGCTTCAGGACAGAAAACTATGGCTACACCTTC; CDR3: CASSFRTENYGYTF
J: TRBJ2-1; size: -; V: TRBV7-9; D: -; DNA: TGTGCCAGCAGCTTAGACGGGCAACTGAGGTTCTTC; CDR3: CASSLDGQLRFF
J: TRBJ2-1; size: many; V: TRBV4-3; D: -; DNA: TGCGCCAGCAGCCATGGTACTCGAGGCGAGCAGTTCTTC; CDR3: CASSHGTRGEQFF
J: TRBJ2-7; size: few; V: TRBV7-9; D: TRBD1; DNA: TGTGCCAGCAGCCAAAGACAGGGTCAATCCCACGAGCAGTACTTC; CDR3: CASSQRQGQSHEQYF
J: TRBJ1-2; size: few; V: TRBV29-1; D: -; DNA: TGCAGCGTTGTGAACAGTAACTATGGCTACACCTTC; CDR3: CSVVNSNYGYTF
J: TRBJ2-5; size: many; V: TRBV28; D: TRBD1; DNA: TGTGCCAGCAGGACCGGACAGGGGATACAAGAGACCCAGTACTTC; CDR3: CASRTGQGIQETQYF
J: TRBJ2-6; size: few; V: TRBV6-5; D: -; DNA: TGTGCCAGCAGTTATGACACTCTGCGGGCCAACGTCCTGACTTTC; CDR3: CASSYDTLRANVLTF
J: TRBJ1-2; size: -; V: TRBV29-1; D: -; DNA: TGCAGCGTCTACGGACCGGACTATGGCTACACCTTC; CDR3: CSVYGPDYGYTF
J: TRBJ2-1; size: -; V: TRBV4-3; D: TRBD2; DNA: TGCGCCAGCAGCAGGGAGGGCTACAATGAGCAGTTCTTC; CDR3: CASSREGYNEQFF
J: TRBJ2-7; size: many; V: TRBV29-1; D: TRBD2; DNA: TGCAGCGTTTCCAGCGGGAGCGGTGTATACGAGCAGTACTTC; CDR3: CSVSSGSGVYEQYF
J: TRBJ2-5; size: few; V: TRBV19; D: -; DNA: TGTGCCAGTAGTATAGGTCCTCCCGGACGGGAAGAGACCCAGTACTTC; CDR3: CASSIGPPGREETQYF
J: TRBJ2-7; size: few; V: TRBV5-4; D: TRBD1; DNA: TGTGCCAGCAGCAGACAGGGTGGGTCCTACGAGCAGTACTTC; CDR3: CASSRQGGSYEQYF
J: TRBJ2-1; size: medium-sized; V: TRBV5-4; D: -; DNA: TGTGCCAGCAGCTTGGTAGGGGATAACTACAATGAGCAGTTCTTC; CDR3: CASSLVGDNYNEQFF
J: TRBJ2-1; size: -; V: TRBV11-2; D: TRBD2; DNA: TGTGCCAGCAGCTTCGCGGGAGAATACAATGAGCAGTTCTTC; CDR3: CASSFAGEYNEQFF
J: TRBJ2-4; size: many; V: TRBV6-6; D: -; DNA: TGTGCCAGCAGGGGGGACGGAAAAAACATTCAGTACTTC; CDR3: CASRGDGKNIQYF
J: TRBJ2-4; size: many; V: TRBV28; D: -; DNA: TGTGCCAGCGCCTTCCAGGGGGCCAAAAACATTCAGTACTTC; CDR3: CASAFQGAKNIQYF
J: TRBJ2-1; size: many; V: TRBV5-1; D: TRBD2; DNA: TGCGCCAGCAGCTTGGGATACGGACTAGAATACCGGAATGAGCAGTTCTTC; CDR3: CASSLGYGLEYRNEQFF
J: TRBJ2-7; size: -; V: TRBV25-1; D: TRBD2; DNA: TGTGCCAGCAGTTCTTCTAGCGGGAGATACGAGCAGTACTTC; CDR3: CASSSSSGRYEQYF
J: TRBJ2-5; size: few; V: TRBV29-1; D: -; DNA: TGCAGCGTTGACCGGGCTGAGACCCAGTACTTC; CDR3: CSVDRAETQYF
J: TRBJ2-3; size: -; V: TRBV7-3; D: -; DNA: TGTGCCAGCAGCTTAACGTCCGCCACAGATACGCAGTATTTT; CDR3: CASSLTSATDTQYF
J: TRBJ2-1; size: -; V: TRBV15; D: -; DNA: TGTGCCACCAGCAGAGAAACAGGTAACAATGAGCAGTTCTTC; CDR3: CATSRETGNNEQFF
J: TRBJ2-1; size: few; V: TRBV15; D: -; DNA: TGTGCCACCAGCAGACCCTCCGATGAGCAGTTCTTC; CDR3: CATSRPSDEQFF
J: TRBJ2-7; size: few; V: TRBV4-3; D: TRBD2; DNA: TGCGCCAGCAGCCAAGCATTGCGGGAGGGCTCCTACGAGCAGTACTTC; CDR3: CASSQALREGSYEQYF
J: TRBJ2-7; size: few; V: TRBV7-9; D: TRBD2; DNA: TGTGCCAGCAGCCCCGGACTAGGGGTAGTCTACGAGCAGTACTTC; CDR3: CASSPGLGVVYEQYF
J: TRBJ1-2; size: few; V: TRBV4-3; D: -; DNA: TGCGCCAGCAGCCAAGATGGAGGGGATGGCTACACCTTC; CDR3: CASSQDGGDGYTF
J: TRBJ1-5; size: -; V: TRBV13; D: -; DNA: TGTGCCAGCAGCTTTTACGGGGGTGGACAGCCCCAGCATTTT; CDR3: CASSFYGGGQPQHF
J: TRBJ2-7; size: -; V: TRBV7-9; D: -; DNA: TGTGCCAGCAGCCCCTACAAACCCCCCTCCGAGCAGTACTTC; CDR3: CASSPYKPPSEQYF
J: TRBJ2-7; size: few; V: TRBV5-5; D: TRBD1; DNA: TGTGCCAGCAGCTTGGCGGGGACAGGGGGACAGTACTTC; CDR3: CASSLAGTGGQYF
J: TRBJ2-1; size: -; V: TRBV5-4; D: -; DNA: TGTGCCAGCAGCTTGAACCGGGCTCATGAGCAGTTCTTC; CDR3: CASSLNRAHEQFF
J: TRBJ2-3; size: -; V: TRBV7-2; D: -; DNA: TGTGCCAGCAGCGAAGTCACAGATACGCAGTATTTT; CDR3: CASSEVTDTQYF
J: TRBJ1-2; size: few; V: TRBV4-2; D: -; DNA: TGTGCCAGCAGCCAAGATGTGGGGTTGGGCTATGGCTACACCTTC; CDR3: CASSQDVGLGYGYTF